This paragraph reports one T cell receptor beta chain. Its antigen is currently unknown. Sequencing used immunoSEQ multiplex PCR; TCRdb keeps in-frame clones, though not all of them. Of 120,000 or so clones in the sample, 80% to 90% were seen once. This sample was included in a study of T cell responses to AZD1222 COVID-19 vaccine. Points from the study as a whole: Across spike, vaccine-associated CD4 TCRs were found, dominant at 160-218 and 743-854. The study sampled repertoires only after the peak T cell response. Seropositive AZD1222 recipients at baseline numbered only five or six. Unmutated regions of variants are reportedly targeted by nearly half of spike-specific TCRs.

This CDR3 has 14 residues. In germline, CDR1 is SNHLY, CDR2 FYNNEI. Trimming stripped 2 bases from V and 0 bases from J, with 7 bases between. The sequence derives from an adult in good health. This specimen consisted of peripheral blood, obtained on day 0 of AZD1222 vaccination. The chain is built from TRBV2 and TRBJ1-1; D is undetermined. The CDR3 region has the DNA TGTGCCAGCAGTGAAAAGCGGCTGAACACTGAAGCTTTCTTT. It is translated as CASSEKRLNTEAFF.